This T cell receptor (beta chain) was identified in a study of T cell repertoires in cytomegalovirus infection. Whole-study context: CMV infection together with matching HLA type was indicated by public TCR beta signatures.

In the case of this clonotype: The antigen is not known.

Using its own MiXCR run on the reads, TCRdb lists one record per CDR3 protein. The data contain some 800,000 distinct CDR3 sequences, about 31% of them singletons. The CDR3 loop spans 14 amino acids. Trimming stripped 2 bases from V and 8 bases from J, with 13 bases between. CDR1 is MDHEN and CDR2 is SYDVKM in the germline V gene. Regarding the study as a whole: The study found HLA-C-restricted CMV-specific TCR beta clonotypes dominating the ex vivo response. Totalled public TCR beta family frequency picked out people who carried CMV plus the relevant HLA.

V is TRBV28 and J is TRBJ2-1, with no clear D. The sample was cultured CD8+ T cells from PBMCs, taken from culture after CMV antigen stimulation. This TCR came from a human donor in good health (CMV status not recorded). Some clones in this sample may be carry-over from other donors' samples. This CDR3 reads CASSLRSERDEQFF. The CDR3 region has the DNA TGTGCCAGCAGTTTAAGGAGTGAACGTGATGAGCAGTTCTTC.